This TCR beta chain was found in a study of cytomegalovirus exposure and HLA in healthy donors. In this sample, this clone turned up a few times. With 6 bases removed from V and 6 bases from J, the gap between germline ends came to 12 bases. The germline V gene has CDR1 MNHEY and CDR2 SMNVEV (reference sequence). The CDR3 totals 13 residues. The PCR had 60 Vbeta and 13 Jbeta primers. Generated by immunoSEQ multiplex PCR, the TCRdb table keeps only in-frame clones and is missing some. The data contain some 100,000 clones, more than 80% of them singletons. The sample was PBMCs. This sequence joins TRBV27 and TRBJ1-5; no reliable D call. The sequence derives from a man aged 30 to 39 in good health and CMV-seronegative. CDR3 protein: CASRGLYSQPQHF. DNA for the CDR3: TGTGCCAGCAGGGGTTTGTACAGTCAGCCCCAGCATTTT.